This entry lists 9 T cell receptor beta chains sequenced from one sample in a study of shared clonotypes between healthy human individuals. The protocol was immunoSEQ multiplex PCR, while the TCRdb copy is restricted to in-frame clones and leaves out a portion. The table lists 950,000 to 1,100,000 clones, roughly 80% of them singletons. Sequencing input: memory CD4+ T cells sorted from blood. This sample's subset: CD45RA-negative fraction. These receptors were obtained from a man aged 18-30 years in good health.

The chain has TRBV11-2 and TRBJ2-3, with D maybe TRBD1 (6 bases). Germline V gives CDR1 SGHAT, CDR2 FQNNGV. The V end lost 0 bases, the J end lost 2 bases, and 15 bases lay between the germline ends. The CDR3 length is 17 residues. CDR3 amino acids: CASSLDWTALDTDTQYF. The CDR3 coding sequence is TGTGCCAGCAGCTTAGATTGGACAGCCCTAGACACAGATACGCAGTATTTT.

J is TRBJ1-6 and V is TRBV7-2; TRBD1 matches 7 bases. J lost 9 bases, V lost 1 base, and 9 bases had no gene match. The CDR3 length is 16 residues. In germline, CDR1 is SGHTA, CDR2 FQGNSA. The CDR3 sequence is CASSLGFGQGGSPLHF. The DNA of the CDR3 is TGTGCCAGCAGCTTAGGGTTCGGGCAGGGGGGTTCACCCCTCCACTTT.

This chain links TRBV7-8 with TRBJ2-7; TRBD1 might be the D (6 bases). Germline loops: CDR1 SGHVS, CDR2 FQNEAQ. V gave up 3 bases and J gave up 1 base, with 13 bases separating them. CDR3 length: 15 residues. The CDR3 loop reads CASSLVGTLSYEQYF. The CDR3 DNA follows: TGTGCCAGCAGCTTGGTCGGGACACTTTCCTACGAGCAGTACTTC.

This chain's CDR3 is CAWSVGPGDTEAFF. CDR3 bases: TGTGCCTGGAGTGTAGGGCCGGGAGACACTGAAGCTTTCTTT. This rearrangement joins TRBV30 to TRBJ1-1, with unresolved D. The germline V gene has CDR1 GTSNPN and CDR2 SVGIG (reference sequence). Trimming left V 0 bases short and J 3 bases short, with 11 bases between. The CDR3 covers 14 residues.

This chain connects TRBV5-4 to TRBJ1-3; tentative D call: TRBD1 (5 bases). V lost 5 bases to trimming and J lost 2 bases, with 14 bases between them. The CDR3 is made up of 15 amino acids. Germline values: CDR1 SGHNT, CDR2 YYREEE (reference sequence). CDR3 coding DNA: TGTGCCAGCAGTCCTGGGACTTCTACTGGAAACACCATATATTTT. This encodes CASSPGTSTGNTIYF.

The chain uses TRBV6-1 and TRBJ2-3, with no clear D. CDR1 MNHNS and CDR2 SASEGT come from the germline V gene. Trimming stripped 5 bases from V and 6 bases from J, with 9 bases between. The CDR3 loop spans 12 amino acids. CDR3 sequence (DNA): TGTGCCAGCAGTCTTACTAAGGATACGCAGTATTTT. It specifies CASSLTKDTQYF.

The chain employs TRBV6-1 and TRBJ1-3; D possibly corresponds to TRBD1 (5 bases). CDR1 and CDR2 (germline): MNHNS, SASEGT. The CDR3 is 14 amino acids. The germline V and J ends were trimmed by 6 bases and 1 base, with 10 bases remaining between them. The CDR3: CASRGLGSGNTIYF. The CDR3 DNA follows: TGTGCCAGCAGGGGACTGGGATCTGGAAACACCATATATTTT.

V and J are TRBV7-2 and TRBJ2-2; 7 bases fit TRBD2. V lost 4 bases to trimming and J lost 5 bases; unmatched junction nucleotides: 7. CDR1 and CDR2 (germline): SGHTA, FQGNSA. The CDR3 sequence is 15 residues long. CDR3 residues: CASSSGGRFTGELFF. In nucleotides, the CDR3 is TGTGCCAGCAGCTCCGGCGGGAGATTTACCGGGGAGCTGTTTTTT.

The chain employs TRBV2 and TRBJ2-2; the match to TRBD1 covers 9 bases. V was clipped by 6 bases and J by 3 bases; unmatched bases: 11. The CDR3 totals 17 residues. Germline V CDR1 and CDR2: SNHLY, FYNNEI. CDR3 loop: CASSIPRTGVDTGELFF. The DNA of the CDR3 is TGTGCCAGCAGCATCCCACGGACAGGGGTTGACACCGGGGAGCTGTTTTTT. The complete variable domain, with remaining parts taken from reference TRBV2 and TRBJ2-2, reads EPEVTQTPSHQVTQMGQEVILRCVPISNHLYFYWYRQILGQKVEFLVSFYNNEISEKSEIFDDQFSVERPDGSNFTLKIRSTKLEDSAMYFCASSIPRTGVDTGELFFGEGSRLTVL.